The 20 T cell receptor beta chains reported below all come from one sample, sequenced in a study of blood T cell repertoires in COVID-19. Data came from immunoSEQ multiplex PCR; TCRdb stores just in-frame clones and leaves some out. The sample has hundreds of thousands of clones; 86% are singletons. Sequencing used peripheral blood. These receptors were collected from a woman aged 25 to 39 with active or convalescent COVID-19.

The chain employs TRBV7-6 and TRBJ1-3; D gene ambiguous. This CDR3 has 16 residues. Germline-derived CDR1 and CDR2 are SGHVS and FNYEAQ. V was pared by 1 base and J by 0 bases, with 10 bases between. The CDR3 sequence: CASSLDRGYSGNTIYF. The CDR3 DNA follows: TGTGCCAGCAGCTTAGATCGAGGCTACTCTGGAAACACCATATATTTT. Full variable domain (rest looked up from reference TRBV7-6 and TRBJ1-3): GAGVSQSPRYKVTKRGQDVALRCDPISGHVSLYWYRQALGQGPEFLTYFNYEAQQDKSGLPNDRFSAERPEGSISTLTIQRTEQRDSAMYRCASSLDRGYSGNTIYFGEGSWLTVV.

The rearrangement uses TRBV3-1 (or the pseudogene TRBV3-2) and TRBJ2-7, with TRBD1 matching over 10 bases. Germline values: CDR1 LGHDT, CDR2 YNNKEL (reference sequence). With 5 bases clipped from V and 3 bases from J, the junction kept 7 bases outside the gene matches. CDR3 size: 15 residues. The CDR3 coding sequence is TGTGCCAGCAGCTCGACGGGACAGGGGTTCTACGAGCAGTACTTC. Residues: CASSSTGQGFYEQYF.

This clone was counted once. The chain employs TRBV6-5 and TRBJ1-1; 8 nucleotides align to TRBD1. This CDR3 has 13 residues. Germline CDR1 MNHEY, CDR2 SVGAGI. Trimming removed 4 bases from V and 3 bases from J; junction bases left unmatched: 1. The CDR3 region has the DNA TGTGCCAGCAGTTGGGACAGGTACACTGAAGCTTTCTTT. This codes for CASSWDRYTEAFF.

The chain uses TRBV5-5 and TRBJ2-7, with 9 bases lining up with TRBD1. Germline V gene sequence: CDR1 SGHKS, CDR2 YYEKEE (reference sequence). V shed 4 bases, J shed 3 bases, and the junction held 8 bases outside the gene matches. The CDR3 length is 15 residues. CDR3 DNA: TGTGCCAGCAGCCGAGGACAGGGGAACGTCTACGAGCAGTACTTC. Translating it yields CASSRGQGNVYEQYF.

The chain uses TRBV12-3 or TRBV12-4 and TRBJ1-6, with 7 bases matching TRBD1. The CDR3 spans 13 residues. Trimming took 6 bases from V and 7 from J; bases not matched to a gene: 3. The chain's CDR3 is CASSGTENSPLHF. CDR3 DNA: TGTGCCAGCAGCGGGACAGAGAATTCACCCCTCCACTTT.

The V gene is TRBV7-9, the J gene TRBJ1-1; 9 bases align to TRBD1. In germline, CDR1 is SEHNR, CDR2 FQNEAQ (reference sequence). This CDR3 is built from 14 residues. V lost 1 base and J lost 10; bases outside the gene matches: 7. DNA of the CDR3: TGTGCCAGCAGCTTAGGGGGACAGGGACAAGTAGCTTTCTTT. This translates into CASSLGGQGQVAFF.

This chain uses TRBV23-1 with TRBJ1-5, with 9 bases lining up with TRBD1. TRBV23-1 is filed as an ORF, its function uncertain. CDR3 length: 17 amino acids. The junction had 9 bases not matched to a gene; V was cut back by 3 bases and J by 3 bases. CDR3 in amino acids: CASSHPGQGTTNQPQHF. Written as DNA, the CDR3 is TGCGCCAGCAGTCATCCCGGACAGGGGACCACCAATCAGCCCCAGCATTTT.

The genes are TRBV6-5 and TRBJ1-2; 7 nucleotides match TRBD1. CDR3 length: 11 amino acids. Germline CDR1 reads MNHEY; CDR2 reads SVGAGI. V trimming: 8 bases; J trimming: 8 bases; junction bases outside the gene matches: 5. CDR3 region: CASRGQVGYTF. In DNA, the CDR3 is TGTGCCAGCCGCGGACAGGTCGGCTACACCTTC.

The chain links TRBV14 to TRBJ1-1; D remains ambiguous. Germline-derived CDR1 and CDR2 are SGHDN and FVKESK. The CDR3 has 15 amino acids. The V end lost 0 bases, the J end lost 1 base, and 9 bases lay between the germline ends. CDR3 bases: TGTGCCAGCAGCCAAGATCTAGACCAGAACACTGAAGCTTTCTTT. It encodes CASSQDLDQNTEAFF.

The chain links TRBV19 to TRBJ1-4; D is possibly TRBD1 (6 bases). V was trimmed by 5 bases and J by 0 bases, leaving 13 bases between them. The CDR3 is 16 residues long. The germline CDR1 and CDR2 sequences are LNHDA and SQIVND (reference sequence). CDR3 bases: TGTGCCAGTAGTCACCGGGACATCGCAACTAATGAAAAACTGTTTTTT. Translating it yields CASSHRDIATNEKLFF.

The chain carries TRBV16 and TRBJ1-2; D not certain. V was shortened by 1 base and J by 0 bases, with 6 bases between the two germline ends. This CDR3 has 14 residues. CDR1 and CDR2 (germline): KGHSY, FQNENV. In DNA form, the CDR3 reads TGTGCCAGCAGCCAATACAGAACTAACTATGGCTACACCTTC. Translation gives CASSQYRTNYGYTF.

The chain joins TRBV30 to TRBJ1-6, with D uncertain. With 2 bases removed from V and 0 bases from J, the gap between germline ends came to 11 bases. The CDR3 runs 16 residues. Germline CDR1 reads GTSNPN; CDR2 reads SVGIG (reference sequence). CDR3 region: CAWSLVGSSYNSPLHF. The CDR3 bases are TGTGCCTGGAGTTTGGTAGGGAGCTCCTATAATTCACCCCTCCACTTT.

This rearrangement joins TRBV2 to TRBJ1-4, with 7 positions matching TRBD1. V shed 2 bases, J shed 7 bases, and the junction held 10 bases outside the gene matches. Germline-derived CDR1 and CDR2 are SNHLY and FYNNEI. The CDR3 has 16 residues. CDR3 in amino acids: CASSESLTGRGEKLFF. CDR3 sequence (DNA): TGTGCCAGCAGTGAAAGTCTGACAGGGCGAGGTGAAAAACTGTTTTTT.

The V call is TRBV7-2, the J call TRBJ1-1; D is unresolved. The CDR3 length is 15 residues. V lost 3 bases and J lost 0, with 11 bases in between. Germline V CDR1 and CDR2: SGHTA, FQGNSA. Written as DNA, the CDR3 is TGTGCCAGCAGCTTGGCTAGCACTATGAACACTGAAGCTTTCTTT. Translating it yields CASSLASTMNTEAFF.

This clone was recorded once. The gene calls are TRBV3-1 (or the pseudogene TRBV3-2) and TRBJ2-2; no reliable D call. The V gene lost 6 bases and the J gene lost 6 bases, with 14 bases spanning the gap. Germline assignment: CDR1 LGHDT and CDR2 YNNKEL (reference sequence). The CDR3 is 14 residues long. CDR3 sequence reads: CASRARISAGELFF. Written as DNA, the CDR3 is TGTGCCAGCAGAGCCAGGATATCGGCCGGGGAGCTGTTTTTT.

This sequence joins TRBV4-1 and TRBJ2-3; 10 bases are a match to TRBD2. With 1 base clipped from V and 6 bases from J, the junction kept 4 bases outside the gene matches. Germline-derived CDR1 and CDR2 are MGHRA and YSYEKL. This CDR3 is built from 15 residues. CDR3 nucleotide sequence: TGCGCCAGCAGCCAAGGAGGGACTAGCGAGGATACGCAGTATTTT. Its protein is CASSQGGTSEDTQYF.

This clone has more than one count but fewer than ten. The gene calls are TRBV6-5 and TRBJ1-2; D is uncertain. CDR3 length: 13 residues. Looked up from germline, CDR1 is MNHEY and CDR2 is SVGAGI. Trimming removed 7 bases at V and 3 bases at J, with 12 bases between. In nucleotides, the CDR3 is TGTGCCAGCACCGAGCGTTCAGACTATGGCTACACCTTC. Protein sequence: CASTERSDYGYTF.

V and J are TRBV7-9 and TRBJ1-2, with 10 bases identical to TRBD1. Germline CDR1 reads SEHNR; CDR2 reads FQNEAQ (reference sequence). The J segment lost 4 bases and the V segment lost 5 bases, leaving 4 bases of the junction unmatched. This CDR3 comprises 14 residues. CDR3 sequence reads: CASSLGQGPYGYTF. The CDR3 bases are TGTGCCAGCAGCCTGGGACAGGGGCCCTATGGCTACACCTTC.

The CDR3 DNA is TGTGCCGGCCCCGGGACAGGCCTTCTTAGCAATCAGCCCCAGCATTTT. Encoded protein: CAGPGTGLLSNQPQHF. This chain connects TRBV19 to TRBJ1-5; 8 bases agree with TRBD1. Germline V CDR1 and CDR2: LNHDA, SQIVND (reference sequence). The CDR3 length is 16 residues. J lost 0 bases, V lost 11 bases, and 12 bases had no gene match.

This chain links TRBV5-6 with TRBJ1-1; 8 bases agree with TRBD1. With 3 bases clipped from V and 4 bases from J, the junction kept 8 bases outside the gene matches. Germline V gives CDR1 SGHDT, CDR2 YYEEEE. The CDR3 totals 15 residues. The CDR3 loop is CASSSYRGTGTEAFF. In nucleotides, the CDR3 is TGTGCCAGCAGCTCATATCGAGGGACAGGCACTGAAGCTTTCTTT.